The T cell receptor (beta chain) under discussion was sequenced for a study of blood T cells in healthy people across ages. General observations from the study: Comparison with aged donors showed that long-lived donors had more naive CD4+ cells and higher diversity.

The CDR3 is made up of 11 amino acids. V lost 6 bases to trimming and J lost 4 bases, with 10 bases between them. CDR1 DFQATT and CDR2 SNEGSKA come from the germline V gene (reference sequence). PCR was performed a second time for roughly 7 to 11 cycles using a sample-barcoded 5' primer and a J-beta primer mix. MiXCR was run by TCRdb on the 5' RACE reads, yielding one entry per CDR3 protein. The top ten hold about 6.3% of the sample, which has over a million distinct CDR3 sequences, 45% to 70% seen once. Each sample provided at least 5 micrograms of extracted total RNA. In the case of this clonotype: The target antigen is unknown.

The sample taken for sequencing was blood. The gene calls are TRBV20-1 and TRBJ2-7; D is ambiguous. This TCR was sampled from a man younger than 35 in good health. CDR3 sequence: CSAPAKYEQYF. The CDR3 bases are TGCAGTGCCCCCGCTAAGTACGAGCAGTACTTC.